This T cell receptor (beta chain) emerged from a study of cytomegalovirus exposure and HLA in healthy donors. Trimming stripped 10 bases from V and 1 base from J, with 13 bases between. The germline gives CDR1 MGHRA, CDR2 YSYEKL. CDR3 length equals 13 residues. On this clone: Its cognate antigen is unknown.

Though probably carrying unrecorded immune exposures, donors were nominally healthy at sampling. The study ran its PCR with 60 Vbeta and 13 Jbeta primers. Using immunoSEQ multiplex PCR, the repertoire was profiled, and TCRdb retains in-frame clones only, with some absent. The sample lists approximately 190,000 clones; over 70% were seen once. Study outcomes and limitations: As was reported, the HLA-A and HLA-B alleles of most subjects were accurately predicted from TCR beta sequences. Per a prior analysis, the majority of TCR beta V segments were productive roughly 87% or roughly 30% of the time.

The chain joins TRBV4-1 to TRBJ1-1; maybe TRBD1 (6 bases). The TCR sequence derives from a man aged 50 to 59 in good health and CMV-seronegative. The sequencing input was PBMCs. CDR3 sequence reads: CATSETGNTEAFF. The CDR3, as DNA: TGCGCCACATCGGAGACAGGGAACACTGAAGCTTTCTTT.